The source of this T cell receptor (beta chain) is a study of blood T cell repertoires in COVID-19. Profiling relied on immunoSEQ multiplex PCR, and the TCRdb table lists in-frame clones only, not all of them. The sample has approximately 210,000 clones, around 81% seen once. This clone was seen only a few times. Germline V gives CDR1 SGHNT, CDR2 YYREEE (reference sequence). V was shortened by 3 bases and J by 1 base, with 13 bases between the two germline ends. The CDR3 spans 15 residues. Specimen: PBMCs or T cells enriched from blood (not recorded which). The TCR was taken from a man aged 30 to 45 with acute COVID-19. This chain joins TRBV5-4 and TRBJ1-1; possible D gene TRBD1, 6 bases. The CDR3: CASSSGQIGNTEAFF. The CDR3, as DNA: TGTGCCAGCAGCTCAGGACAGATCGGGAACACTGAAGCTTTCTTT.